Below, 17 T cell receptor beta chains from the same sample are listed, as sequenced in a study of T cell clonality in common variable immunodeficiency. Only in-frame clones appear in the TCRdb table, and some are missing; sequencing was by immunoSEQ multiplex PCR. Recorded here are tens of thousands of clones, none singletons. Sequences were obtained from peripheral blood mononuclear cells. These receptors all come from a person aged 18-70 years in good health.

This clone was recorded many times. The DNA read from the CDR3 is TGTGCCAGCAGTGAAGGCAGGGACCAAGAGACC. It specifies CASSEGRDQET. The complete CDR3 protein is CASSEGRDQETQYF. The V gene is TRBV2, the J gene TRBJ2-5; D is perhaps TRBD1 (5 bases). Sequencing ends 3 residues short of the CDR3 end; the germline J gene provides the rest. CDR3 length: 14 amino acids. The V end was cut by 1 base, the J end by 0 bases, with 6 bases between. The germline V gene has CDR1 SNHLY and CDR2 FYNNEI.

This clone was counted ten times or more. Coverage ceases 3 residues before the CDR3 finishes, and the germline J gene fills in the end. J is TRBJ2-2 and V is TRBV5-1; TRBD2 is a possible D gene (6 bases). Between the trimmed V and J ends, which lost 2 bases and 5 bases, there was a span of 13 bases. This CDR3 has 15 amino acids. Germline V lookup: CDR1 SGHRS, CDR2 YFSETQ. CDR3 DNA (partial): TGCGCCAGCAGCTTCCGCGGGGCCGGGACCGGGGAG. Its protein product is CASSFRGAGTGE. The full CDR3 protein reads CASSFRGAGTGELFF. Full variable domain (missing parts from reference TRBV5-1 and TRBJ2-2): KAGVTQTPRYLIKTRGQQVTLSCSPISGHRSVSWYQQTPGQGLQFLFEYFSETQRNKGNFPGRFSGRQFSNSRSEMNVSTLELGDSALYLCASSFRGAGTGELFFGEGSRLTVL.

This clone was detected a few times. The read ends 3 residues shy of where the CDR3 ends; the end is completed using the germline J gene. V usage is TRBV7-9 and J usage is TRBJ1-1, with unresolved D. The length of the CDR3 is 14 residues. Germline CDR1 SEHNR, CDR2 FQNEAQ (reference sequence). Trimming left V 4 bases short and J 4 bases short, with 13 bases between. Partial CDR3 DNA: TGTGCCAGCAGCTCCGGGGATGGGCGCACTGAA. Translating gives CASSSGDGRTE. The entire CDR3 sequence reads CASSSGDGRTEAFF.

This clone has ten or more counts. The CDR3 extends 3 residues past the end of the read, so its final part is completed from the germline J gene. The rearrangement links TRBV6-2 or TRBV6-3 to TRBJ2-7, with D possibly matching TRBD1 (6 bases). The CDR3 runs to 13 residues. V was clipped by 6 bases and J by 3 bases, with 12 bases between them. CDR1 and CDR2 (germline): MNHEY, SVGEGT. CDR3 DNA, as far as it was read: TGTGCCAGCAGCCACAGGGATTACTACGAG. Residues: CASSHRDYYE. The whole CDR3 reads CASSHRDYYEQYF.

The sample holds many counts of this clone. Sequencing ends 3 residues short of the CDR3 end; the germline J gene provides the rest. The chain combines TRBV19 with TRBJ1-2, with 7 positions matching TRBD1. CDR3 length: 16 amino acids. Per the germline V gene, CDR1 is LNHDA and CDR2 is SQIVND (reference sequence). Trimming removed 0 bases from V and 4 bases from J; junction bases left unmatched: 8. CDR3 DNA (partial): TGTGCCAGTAGTATAGACAACACAGGGGCGGCCTATGGC. It translates to CASSIDNTGAAYG. The whole CDR3 region reads CASSIDNTGAAYGYTF.

This clone was counted ten times or more. The CDR3 end lies 3 residues beyond the end of the read and is filled in from the germline J gene. This rearrangement joins TRBV29-1 to TRBJ1-1; 7 bases match TRBD1. The CDR3 runs 10 residues. Germline V gene data show CDR1 as SQVTM and CDR2 as ANQGSEA. CDR3 bases read: TGCAGCGTTGATGACAGGGTG. Residues: CSVDDRV. The full CDR3 protein is CSVDDRVAFF.

This clone was counted many times. From the germline J gene comes the end of the CDR3, since the read stops 3 residues before it. The chain recombines TRBV4-1 with TRBJ2-3; 9 positions agree with TRBD2. The junction had 13 bases not matched to a gene; V was cut back by 2 bases and J by 4 bases. Germline V gives CDR1 MGHRA, CDR2 YSYEKL. There are 18 residues in the CDR3. The CDR3 bases that were read are TGCGCCAGCAGCCAACCTGTAATTAGCGGGAGAGAGGCAGATACG. As protein: CASSQPVISGREADT. Given in full, the CDR3 is CASSQPVISGREADTQYF.

There are many counts of this clone. The read halts 3 residues ahead of the CDR3 end, with the missing end drawn from the germline J gene. This chain joins TRBV20-1 and TRBJ1-5, with 7 bases matching TRBD1. Per germline, CDR1 DFQATT and CDR2 SNEGSKA (reference sequence). The CDR3 covers 15 residues. With V trimmed by 1 base and J by 4 bases, 7 bases remained unmatched. The sequenced part of the CDR3 DNA is TGCAGTGCTAGAGTGTGGCAGGGGGGTAATCAGCCC. Residues: CSARVWQGGNQP. The entire CDR3 protein reads CSARVWQGGNQPQHF.

There are many counts of this clone. The missing CDR3 end, 3 residues past where the read stops, is filled in from the germline J gene. V gene TRBV30 combines with J gene TRBJ2-1; the match to TRBD1 covers 7 bases. The CDR3 sequence is 11 residues long. Trimming took 4 bases from V and 6 from J; bases not matched to a gene: 0. Germline V lookup: CDR1 GTSNPN, CDR2 SVGIG (reference sequence). The CDR3 loop reads CAWTGGNEQFF. The CDR3 bases that were read are TGTGCCTGGACAGGGGGCAATGAG. The entire variable domain, with the rest obtained from reference TRBV30 and TRBJ2-1, is as follows: SQTIHQWPATLVQPVGSPLSLECTVEGTSNPNLYWYRQAAGRGLQLLFYSVGIGQISSEVPQNLSASRPQDRQFILSSKKLLLSDSGFYLCAWTGGNEQFFGPGTRLTVL.

This clone showed up many times. The read stops 3 residues short of the end of the CDR3; the missing end is completed from the germline J gene. The V and J genes are TRBV2 and TRBJ1-2, with 7 positions matching TRBD1. The CDR3 has 14 amino acids. Per germline, CDR1 SNHLY and CDR2 FYNNEI. V was pared by 8 bases and J by 3 bases, with 9 bases of the junction left unmatched. The sequenced part of the CDR3 DNA is TGTGCCAGCTTCCGAGGGGGCCGGGACTATGGC. Translating it yields CASFRGGRDYG. The full CDR3 protein is CASFRGGRDYGYTF.

This clone was observed at least ten times. The read gets to within 3 residues of the CDR3 end, and the germline J gene fills in the rest. The J gene is TRBJ2-7, the V gene TRBV18, with 8 bases aligning to TRBD1. CDR1 KGHSH and CDR2 LQKENI come from the germline V gene. This CDR3 has 20 amino acids. Trimming removed 2 bases from V and 0 bases from J; junction bases left unmatched: 18. The CDR3 sequence is CASSPNNEDRGAGSSYEQYF. The DNA read from the CDR3 is TGTGCCAGCTCACCAAACAATGAAGACAGGGGAGCCGGGAGCTCCTACGAG.

Many counts were recorded for this clone. Read coverage stops 3 residues before the CDR3 terminus; the germline J gene supplies the remainder. The chain couples TRBV20-1 to TRBJ2-3; 9 nucleotides align to TRBD1. In germline, CDR1 is DFQATT, CDR2 SNEGSKA (reference sequence). This CDR3 has 19 residues. Trimming took 2 bases from V and 2 from J; bases not matched to a gene: 17. Incomplete CDR3 DNA: TGCAGTGCTAGAAGGCCGGACAGGGGTGCGTGGGGCCCCACAGATACG. This sequence encodes CSARRPDRGAWGPTDT. The CDR3 as a whole reads CSARRPDRGAWGPTDTQYF.

This clone has at least ten counts. The sequence runs out 3 residues before the end of the CDR3; the remainder is reconstructed from the germline J gene. The rearrangement joins TRBV19 to TRBJ2-2; D might be TRBD2 (6 bases). There are 16 residues in the CDR3. Trimming left V 9 bases short and J 2 bases short, with 19 bases between. The germline CDR1 and CDR2 sequences are LNHDA and SQIVND (reference sequence). CDR3 DNA (partial): TGTGCCAGCCTATCAAAGGCGGGGATAAACACCGGGGAG. Its translation: CASLSKAGINTGE. The whole CDR3 is CASLSKAGINTGELFF.

In its sample, this clone was seen many times. The read is 3 residues too short to cover the CDR3 end, so that end is filled in from the germline J gene. The chain uses TRBV6-4 and TRBJ2-1; D is possibly TRBD1 (5 bases). The CDR3 extends over 13 amino acids. Trimming left V 6 bases short and J 5 bases short, with 11 bases between. CDR1 and CDR2 (germline): MRHNA, SNTAGT. CDR3 amino acids: CASRRSGNNEQFF. CDR3 bases read: TGTGCCAGCAGGCGGTCAGGGAACAATGAG.

This clone was seen at least ten times. The sequenced fragment ends 3 residues before the CDR3 boundary, so the rest is inferred from the germline J gene. This chain joins TRBV19 and TRBJ2-2, with D possibly being TRBD2 (7 bases). CDR1 LNHDA and CDR2 SQIVND come from the germline V gene (reference sequence). V was cut by 7 bases and J by 5 bases, with 20 bases left in between. This CDR3 spans 16 amino acids. The sequenced part of the CDR3 DNA is TGTGCCAGTAACCAATATAGGGGGGGACGGACCGGGGAG. It translates to CASNQYRGGRTGE. In full, the CDR3 is CASNQYRGGRTGELFF.

Many counts were recorded for this clone. The read finishes 3 residues shy of the CDR3 end, and the germline J gene is used to complete it. The chain uses TRBV12-3 or TRBV12-4 and TRBJ2-5; 14 bases line up with TRBD2. Losses at the gene ends were 6 bases for V and 4 bases for J; bases not matched to a gene: 7. The CDR3 runs 16 residues. The covered CDR3 bases are TGTGCCAGCAGCCGGACTAGCGGGAGGTCGGGAGAGACC. Its translation is CASSRTSGRSGET. The complete CDR3 reads CASSRTSGRSGETQYF.

This clone was recorded at least ten times. From the germline J gene comes the end of the CDR3, since the read stops 3 residues before it. The chain has TRBV6-2 or TRBV6-3 and TRBJ2-7; D possibly corresponds to TRBD1 (5 bases). V shed 6 bases and J shed 3 bases, with 12 bases lying between them. From germline, CDR1 is MNHEY and CDR2 SVGEGT. The CDR3 sequence is 13 residues long. The CDR3 reads CASRWTTYYEQYF. The covered CDR3 bases are TGTGCCAGCAGGTGGACAACCTACTACGAG.